This T cell receptor beta chain was sequenced in a study of circulating tumor DNA in untreated peripheral T-cell lymphoma. Study findings and constraints: Tumor-specific clonotypes were found in more than 65% of patients.

This tumor tissue came from a pretreatment baseline collection. Notes on this clone: Its antigen is as yet unknown.

Here immunoSEQ multiplex PCR was the method, and the copy in TCRdb shows in-frame clones only, minus some. In the table there are a few thousand clones, approximately 68% of which are singletons. This clonotype originated in a human donor with peripheral T-cell lymphoma. Sample: tumor tissue.

The CDR3 nucleotides are TGTGCCAGCAGAGACAGGGACGGGGCCAACGTCCTGACTTTC. Translating gives CASRDRDGANVLTF. The rearrangement links TRBV6-8 to TRBJ2-6; 7 bases are a match to TRBD1. J was trimmed by 4 bases and V by 6 bases; bases with no gene match: 3. Germline assignment: CDR1 MNHGY and CDR2 SAAAGT. The CDR3 runs 14 residues.